Below are 14 T cell receptor beta chains sequenced from a single sample in a study of blood T cell repertoires in COVID-19. Measured with immunoSEQ multiplex PCR; TCRdb has only the in-frame clones, and not every one. Here the sample spans 140,000 to 150,000 clones, more than 75% being singletons. The sequenced sample was peripheral blood. These receptors were collected from a man aged 60 to 69 with acute or convalescent COVID-19.

The sample holds one count of this clone. The rearrangement links TRBV12-3 or TRBV12-4 to TRBJ2-1, with 7 nucleotides matching TRBD2. The CDR3 covers 13 residues. J gave up 9 bases and V 3 bases, and 5 bases lay outside the gene matches. CDR3 loop: CASSFGGSGEQFF. As DNA, the CDR3 is TGTGCCAGCAGTTTTGGCGGGAGTGGTGAGCAGTTCTTC.

This clone appeared a few times. Other DNA variants within this sample encode the same CDR3. The V call is TRBV5-1, the J call TRBJ2-2; 11 bases are a match to TRBD1. Germline assignment: CDR1 SGHRS and CDR2 YFSETQ. V lost 7 bases, J lost 3 bases, and 2 bases stayed unmatched. The CDR3 covers 14 residues. The CDR3 loop reads CASSGQGDTGELFF. The CDR3 coding sequence is TGCGCCAGCTCGGGACAGGGGGACACCGGGGAGCTGTTTTTT.

The chain couples TRBV27 to TRBJ1-1, with D possibly being TRBD1 (5 bases). The CDR3 contains 16 residues. The V and J ends lost 5 bases and 1 base respectively, with 17 bases between them. The germline gives CDR1 MNHEY, CDR2 SMNVEV (reference sequence). The DNA of the CDR3 is TGTGCCAGCAGTAGGGGACTTACCGACAGGAACACTGAAGCTTTCTTT. Protein product: CASSRGLTDRNTEAFF.

The chain recombines TRBV6-1 with TRBJ2-3; TRBD2 matches at 13 bases. V lost 4 bases to trimming and J lost 5 bases; unmatched junction nucleotides: 6. Looked up from germline, CDR1 is MNHNS and CDR2 is SASEGT. The length of the CDR3 is 16 residues. Here the CDR3 DNA reads TGTGCCAGCAGTGGATTGGGACTAGCGGGAAGAGATACGCAGTATTTT. It specifies CASSGLGLAGRDTQYF.

The CDR3 sequence is CASSFPPPVNEQFF. The CDR3 DNA sequence: TGCGCCAGCAGCTTCCCCCCCCCGGTAAATGAGCAGTTCTTC. The chain joins TRBV5-1 to TRBJ2-1; D ambiguous. This CDR3 region has 14 residues. V gave up 2 bases and J gave up 7 bases, with 13 bases separating them. Germline V gene data show CDR1 as SGHRS and CDR2 as YFSETQ. The complete variable domain, with remaining parts taken from reference TRBV5-1 and TRBJ2-1, reads KAGVTQTPRYLIKTRGQQVTLSCSPISGHRSVSWYQQTPGQGLQFLFEYFSETQRNKGNFPGRFSGRQFSNSRSEMNVSTLELGDSALYLCASSFPPPVNEQFFGPGTRLTVL.

The chain recombines TRBV6-5 with TRBJ1-1; 9 bases fit TRBD1. Trimming removed 4 bases from V and 5 bases from J; junction bases left unmatched: 5. The CDR3 has 14 residues. Germline V gene data show CDR1 as MNHEY and CDR2 as SVGAGI. The CDR3 loop reads CASSFGQGWTEAFF. CDR3 in DNA: TGTGCCAGCAGTTTCGGACAGGGGTGGACTGAAGCTTTCTTT.

The chain employs TRBV7-3 and TRBJ1-5; D uncertain. Per the germline V gene, CDR1 is SGHTA and CDR2 is FQGTGA. The V end was cut by 1 base, the J end by 7 bases, with 14 bases between. This CDR3 is built from 15 residues. The CDR3 spells CASSLSGGSGQPQHF. CDR3 nucleotide sequence: TGTGCCAGCAGCTTAAGTGGTGGGTCGGGACAGCCCCAGCATTTT.

The chain combines TRBV3-1 (or the pseudogene TRBV3-2) with TRBJ1-2, with 7 bases matching TRBD1. Trimming removed 0 bases from V and 7 bases from J; junction bases left unmatched: 5. There are 14 residues in the CDR3. Germline lookup yields CDR1 LGHDT and CDR2 YNNKEL (reference sequence). The CDR3 DNA reads as TGTGCCAGCAGCCAAGATTTCGCAGGGGGTGGCTACACCTTC. Its protein is CASSQDFAGGGYTF.

By share of the sample, this clone is medium-sized. V gene TRBV3-1 (or the pseudogene TRBV3-2) combines with J gene TRBJ2-7; D might be TRBD2 (5 bases). The CDR3 has 16 residues. Trimming stripped 1 base from V and 7 bases from J, with 20 bases between. From germline, CDR1 is LGHDT and CDR2 YNNKEL (reference sequence). CDR3: CASSQVSGTILREQYF. The CDR3 DNA reads as TGTGCCAGCAGCCAAGTCTCGGGAACCATCCTTAGAGAGCAGTACTTC.

The chain joins TRBV13 to TRBJ2-7; 9 nucleotides line up with TRBD1. The germline V gene encodes CDR1 PRHDT and CDR2 FYEKMQ (reference sequence). This CDR3 is 16 amino acids long. The junction had 12 bases not matched to a gene; V was cut back by 3 bases and J by 6 bases. The chain's CDR3 is CASSFNPGQGPPEQYF. CDR3 DNA sequence: TGTGCCAGCAGCTTTAACCCGGGACAGGGACCACCCGAGCAGTACTTC.

This chain links TRBV7-9 with TRBJ1-2, with D uncertain. CDR1 and CDR2 from the germline V gene are SEHNR and FQNEAQ (reference sequence). The CDR3 contains 15 residues. With 1 base removed from V and 1 base from J, the gap between germline ends came to 10 bases. Written as DNA, the CDR3 is TGTGCCAGCAGCTTAGGCGGGGAAGGTAACTATGGCTACACCTTC. Its translation: CASSLGGEGNYGYTF.

The rearrangement joins TRBV5-1 to TRBJ1-1; 8 nucleotides match TRBD1. Germline CDR1 is SGHRS and CDR2 is YFSETQ. CDR3 length: 12 residues. V lost 1 base, J lost 8 bases, and 1 base stayed unmatched. DNA of the CDR3: TGCGCCAGCAGCTTGCAGGGGGCCGAAGCTTTCTTT. Translating gives CASSLQGAEAFF.

V and J are TRBV19 and TRBJ1-1; 8 nucleotides line up with TRBD1. V was clipped by 5 bases and J by 3 bases; unmatched bases: 5. Germline CDR1 and CDR2: LNHDA and SQIVND (reference sequence). The CDR3 covers 14 residues. The CDR3 spells CASSLTGVYTEAFF. The CDR3 DNA sequence: TGTGCCAGTAGTTTGACAGGGGTCTACACTGAAGCTTTCTTT.

This clone turned up a few times. Other DNA sequences of this sample code for an identical CDR3. V is TRBV11-2 and J is TRBJ2-7, with 7 bases matching TRBD1. The CDR3 extends over 14 amino acids. CDR1 is SGHAT and CDR2 is FQNNGV in the germline V gene. V shed 1 base, J shed 2 bases, and the junction held 2 bases outside the gene matches. The CDR3 is CASSLGQGAYEQYF. CDR3 DNA: TGTGCCAGCAGCTTAGGCCAGGGGGCCTACGAGCAGTACTTC.